Below are 6 T cell receptor beta chains sequenced from a single sample in a study of cytotoxic CD8 clonotypes in ibrutinib-treated CLL. Assay used: immunoSEQ multiplex PCR; TCRdb lists only in-frame clones, some missing. The sample yields 150,000 or so clones, 65% to 85% seen once. Sequenced material: PBMCs, taken after 36 months of ibrutinib treatment. These receptors all stem from a human donor with chronic lymphocytic leukemia.

The CDR3 protein is CASSLGGNQETQYF. CDR3 DNA: TGTGCCAGCAGCTTAGGGGGAAATCAAGAGACCCAGTACTTC. This chain joins TRBV7-3 and TRBJ2-5, with D tentatively TRBD1 or TRBD2 (5 bases each). CDR1 is SGHTA, CDR2 FQGTGA, per germline. This CDR3 contains 14 residues. V lost 2 bases to trimming and J lost 2 bases, with 9 bases between them. Complete variable domain (other parts from reference TRBV7-3 and TRBJ2-5): GAGVSQTPSNKVTEKGKYVELRCDPISGHTALYWYRQSLGQGPEFLIYFQGTGAADDSGLPNDRFFAVRPEGSVSTLKIQRTERGDSAVYLCASSLGGNQETQYFGPGTRLLVL.

This clone was observed a few times. V is TRBV5-6 and J is TRBJ1-2; the match to TRBD1 covers 10 bases. Germline CDR1 and CDR2: SGHDT and YYEEEE. The CDR3 is 13 residues long. V lost 4 bases and J lost 8; bases outside the gene matches: 5. CDR3 residues: CASSPGDRGGYTF. CDR3 bases: TGTGCCAGCAGCCCTGGGGACAGGGGAGGCTACACCTTC. The whole variable domain, remainder taken from reference TRBV5-6 and TRBJ1-2, is DAGVTQSPTHLIKTRGQQVTLRCSPKSGHDTVSWYQQALGQGPQFIFQYYEEEERQRGNFPDRFSGHQFPNYSSELNVNALLLGDSALYLCASSPGDRGGYTFGSGTRLTVV.

The V and J genes are TRBV10-3 and TRBJ2-2; TRBD1 aligns across 8 bases. Germline CDR1 and CDR2: ENHRY and SYGVKD. The length of the CDR3 is 14 residues. V shed 8 bases, J shed 3 bases, and the junction held 5 bases outside the gene matches. The CDR3 here is CAIRLTGDTGELFF. The CDR3, as DNA: TGTGCCATCCGTTTGACAGGGGACACCGGGGAGCTGTTTTTT.

The chain joins TRBV19 to TRBJ1-1; the D gene is possibly TRBD1 (6 bases). Trimming took 2 bases from V and 4 from J, leaving 20 bases between them. CDR3 size: 17 residues. The germline V gene encodes CDR1 LNHDA and CDR2 SQIVND (reference sequence). CDR3 sequence reads: CASSISSGARSRTEAFF. The CDR3 region has the DNA TGTGCCAGTAGTATAAGTTCGGGGGCCAGGAGCCGCACTGAAGCTTTCTTT.

The chain employs TRBV5-1 and TRBJ2-2; maybe TRBD2 (6 bases). The germline V gene encodes CDR1 SGHRS and CDR2 YFSETQ. Deletions cut 2 bases from V and 5 bases from J, with 13 bases between. This CDR3 comprises 15 residues. The CDR3 nucleotides are TGCGCCAGCAGCTTTGCGGGGTCGGGGACCGGGGAGCTGTTTTTT. Its translation is CASSFAGSGTGELFF. Looking up the rest from reference TRBV5-1 and TRBJ2-2 gives the full variable domain: KAGVTQTPRYLIKTRGQQVTLSCSPISGHRSVSWYQQTPGQGLQFLFEYFSETQRNKGNFPGRFSGRQFSNSRSEMNVSTLELGDSALYLCASSFAGSGTGELFFGEGSRLTVL.

This chain connects TRBV19 to TRBJ1-5; 7 bases map to TRBD1. Germline-derived CDR1 and CDR2 are LNHDA and SQIVND (reference sequence). V was pared by 4 bases and J by 4 bases, with 7 bases of the junction left unmatched. The length of the CDR3 is 15 residues. The CDR3 region has the DNA TGTGCCAGTAGTAGAAGACAGGGAAGAAATCAGCCCCAGCATTTT. Encoded protein: CASSRRQGRNQPQHF.